These T cell receptor beta chains were read from a single sample in a study of response to subunit inactivated influenza vaccine. MiXCR was run by TCRdb on the RT-PCR reads, yielding one entry per CDR3 protein. The repertoire holds some 480,000 distinct CDR3 sequences, roughly 9.7% seen once, with approximately 12% in the top ten. Material: PBMCs from blood, obtained 40 to 50 days after vaccination. The source of these receptors is a middle-aged man who received an inactivated influenza vaccine. The conserved cysteine and the conserved F or W are not part of the CDR3 here. Clone sizes are given selectively: once, few, many, or a class where the clone is expanded.

>TRBJ1-1|many|TRBV12-3/TRBV12-4
ASSLNVGAF
>TRBJ1-1|many|TRBV15
ATSPRARANTEAF
>TRBJ1-3|.|TRBV5-6
ASSLPGRNTIY
>TRBJ2-1|.|TRBV20-1
SARGTSGRGNEQF
>TRBJ2-5|many|TRBV24-1
ATSDPTPGGLIETQY
>TRBJ2-3|few|TRBV5-6
ASSWLVTDTQY
>TRBJ1-6|many|TRBV2
ASSFGNSPLH
>TRBJ1-4|few|TRBV6-5
ASSLGESRNWEKLF
>TRBJ2-7|.|TRBV7-9
ASSELRGTYEQY
>TRBJ2-7|few|TRBV3-1
ASSQALEQY
>TRBJ2-4|few|TRBV6-2/TRBV6-3
ASRKGLGPYIQY
>TRBJ2-2|.|TRBV5-6
ASSPGQITGELF
>TRBJ1-1|.|TRBV3-1
ASSQLTAKGEAF
>TRBJ1-1|few|TRBV29-1
SANPGTEAF
>TRBJ1-1|.|TRBV5-5
ASSKTAANTEAF
>TRBJ2-5|few|TRBV20-1
SARTQGNEETQY
>TRBJ2-5|few|TRBV29-1
SVARTSGVGETQY
>TRBJ2-5|.|TRBV20-1
SAIETTSGTQY
>TRBJ2-7|many|TRBV12-3/TRBV12-4
ASSSDRYEQY
>TRBJ2-5|.|TRBV21-1
ASSKRRSGGGTQY
>TRBJ2-1|many|TRBV3-1
ASSQDRRTGDNEQF
>TRBJ1-5|.|TRBV20-1
SASGSQSNQPQH
>TRBJ2-5|few|TRBV2
ASSAREGTAQETQY
>TRBJ2-7|.|TRBV20-1
SARGLEPYEQY
>TRBJ2-3|.|TRBV7-8
ASSTRTSRRTDTQY
>TRBJ2-5|few|TRBV6-4
ASVAREDKTQY
>TRBJ2-5|many|TRBV20-1
SARDTSVETQY
>TRBJ2-2|many|TRBV20-1
SAGAGRNTGELF
>TRBJ2-3|many|TRBV24-1
ATSDLTGPRTDTQY
>TRBJ2-2|.|TRBV28
ASSFFSGTGELF
>TRBJ1-1|few|TRBV7-9
ASSSQTGIYTEAF
>TRBJ1-2|.|TRBV5-6
ASSRQFYGYT
>TRBJ2-3|.|TRBV5-5
ASSLKTGGTDTQY